This is a list of T cell receptor beta chains from one sample in a study of regulatory T cells. Repertoires were generated with immunoSEQ multiplex PCR, while TCRdb's copy carries only in-frame clones and drops some. Among tens of thousands of clones listed, about 88% were seen once. Sequenced input: conventional CD4+ T cells sorted from blood. The receptor set was obtained from a person aged 18-35 years with CD3G deficiency. The CDR3 runs from the conserved cysteine through the conserved F or W. D genes are given only for firm matches. Where a row states a size, it is once, few, many or the class of an expanded clone; other rows omit it.

D: TRBD1; V: TRBV28; J: TRBJ1-5; size: NA; DNA: TGTGCCAGCAGTTTAGACAGGGGTAATCAGCCCCAGCATTTT; CDR3: CASSLDRGNQPQHF
D: TRBD1; V: TRBV13; J: TRBJ1-2; size: once; DNA: TGTGCCAGCAGCTTAGGGACAGGGGACGGCTACACCTTC; CDR3: CASSLGTGDGYTF
D: NA; V: TRBV5-1; J: TRBJ1-2; size: NA; DNA: TGCGCCAGCAGCGGGGGGACGGGCTATGGCTACACCTTC; CDR3: CASSGGTGYGYTF
D: TRBD1; V: TRBV28; J: TRBJ1-1; size: NA; DNA: TGTGCCAGTAGACAGGGAGGAATGAACACTGAAGCTTTCTTT; CDR3: CASRQGGMNTEAFF
D: NA; V: TRBV6-1; J: TRBJ1-1; size: NA; DNA: TGTGCCAGCAGTGAATGGGGGCGGGACACTGAAGCTTTCTTT; CDR3: CASSEWGRDTEAFF
D: TRBD1; V: TRBV6-1; J: TRBJ1-2; size: NA; DNA: TGTGCCAGCAGTCTAGTCGGGACAGAGTCCTATGGCTACACCTTC; CDR3: CASSLVGTESYGYTF
D: TRBD2; V: TRBV28; J: TRBJ2-7; size: NA; DNA: TGTGCCAGCAGTTTAGGTGTGTCTCGTTCGCTAGCGGGAGTTCGTAACGAGCAGTACTTC; CDR3: CASSLGVSRSLAGVRNEQYF
D: NA; V: TRBV10-3; J: TRBJ2-7; size: NA; DNA: TGTGCCACCGGACAGAGCTCCTACGAGCAGTACTTC; CDR3: CATGQSSYEQYF
D: NA; V: TRBV5-1; J: TRBJ2-3; size: NA; DNA: TGCGCCAGCAGCTTGGAGGGAAGAGGAGATACGCAGTATTTT; CDR3: CASSLEGRGDTQYF
D: NA; V: TRBV6-1; J: TRBJ2-7; size: NA; DNA: TGTGCCAGCAGCCTCGGACAGTCTAAATACGAGCAGTACTTC; CDR3: CASSLGQSKYEQYF
D: NA; V: TRBV25-1; J: TRBJ1-2; size: NA; DNA: TGTGCCAGCCTGGGGGAAGTCTATGGCTACACCTTC; CDR3: CASLGEVYGYTF
D: TRBD1; V: TRBV7-6; J: TRBJ1-3; size: NA; DNA: TGTGCCAGCAGCGAAACGGGACAGTGGGGAAACACCATATATTTT; CDR3: CASSETGQWGNTIYF
D: TRBD1; V: TRBV5-1; J: TRBJ1-2; size: NA; DNA: TGCGCCAGCAGCTCCGGGGACAGGTTGTCAGGTGGCTACACCTTC; CDR3: CASSSGDRLSGGYTF
D: NA; V: TRBV6-1; J: TRBJ2-7; size: NA; DNA: TGTGCCAGCCAGACCAACAGAGGCAACGAGCAGTACTTC; CDR3: CASQTNRGNEQYF
D: TRBD1; V: TRBV19; J: TRBJ1-2; size: NA; DNA: TGTGCCAGTAGCCGTCGACAGGGACGGCATGGCTACACCTTC; CDR3: CASSRRQGRHGYTF
D: NA; V: TRBV19; J: TRBJ2-1; size: NA; DNA: TGTGCCAGTAAAGGGCAAAGGGGTAGTGATGAGCAGTTCTTC; CDR3: CASKGQRGSDEQFF
D: NA; V: TRBV19; J: TRBJ2-2; size: NA; DNA: TGTGCCAGTAGGCAGGGGCACGGGGAGCTGTTTTTT; CDR3: CASRQGHGELFF
D: NA; V: TRBV7-6; J: TRBJ2-5; size: NA; DNA: TGTGCCAGCAGCTTGACGAGGGGAGAGACCCAGTACTTC; CDR3: CASSLTRGETQYF
D: TRBD2; V: TRBV6-1; J: TRBJ2-3; size: NA; DNA: TGTGCCAGCAGTGGAGGGACTAGCGGGGGCTTAGATACGCAGTATTTT; CDR3: CASSGGTSGGLDTQYF
D: NA; V: TRBV5-1; J: TRBJ2-3; size: NA; DNA: TGCGCCAGCAGGGCCAACACAGATACGCAGTATTTT; CDR3: CASRANTDTQYF
D: NA; V: TRBV11-2; J: TRBJ1-1; size: NA; DNA: TGTGCCAGCAGCCTAACAGTGCTGAGCACTGAAGTTTTCTTT; CDR3: CASSLTVLSTEVFF
D: NA; V: TRBV28; J: TRBJ2-1; size: few; DNA: TGTGCCAGCAGTTTTGGGTACAATGAGCAGTTCTTC; CDR3: CASSFGYNEQFF
D: NA; V: TRBV5-1; J: TRBJ1-1; size: NA; DNA: TGCGCCAGCAGCTTGAGGGAGAACACTGAAGCTTTCTTT; CDR3: CASSLRENTEAFF
D: TRBD2; V: TRBV28; J: TRBJ2-7; size: NA; DNA: TGTGCCAGCAGTGATGCGGGACTAGCGAGTCGGGAGCAGTACTTC; CDR3: CASSDAGLASREQYF
D: TRBD1; V: TRBV5-1; J: TRBJ1-2; size: NA; DNA: TGCGCCAGCAGCCCGCAGGGGGCAGGATATGGCTACACCTTC; CDR3: CASSPQGAGYGYTF